Below are 8 T cell receptor beta chains sequenced from a single sample in a study of cytomegalovirus exposure and HLA in healthy donors. The PCR used 60 Vbeta and 13 Jbeta primers. Sequencing was performed with immunoSEQ multiplex PCR; in TCRdb, only in-frame clones are kept and a portion is missing. Of more than 100,000 clones detected, around 80% appear once; the ten largest clones hold about 9.4%. Sequencing was performed on PBMCs. Source of these receptors: a woman between 18 and 30 years old in good health and CMV-seropositive.

This clone was counted once. The V and J genes are TRBV6-1 and TRBJ1-1; no reliable D call. Germline CDR1 MNHNS, CDR2 SASEGT. The CDR3 length is 12 residues. Trimming took 6 bases from V and 12 from J, leaving 17 bases between them. The CDR3 spells CASSDVGMTTFF. CDR3 DNA: TGTGCCAGCAGCGATGTGGGCATGACGACTTTCTTT.

The V and J genes are TRBV28 and TRBJ2-1; 8 positions agree with TRBD2. Germline lookup yields CDR1 MDHEN and CDR2 SYDVKM. V shed 4 bases, J shed 8 bases, and the junction held 10 bases outside the gene matches. The CDR3 runs 15 residues. The CDR3 protein is CASSSPGGGYDEQFF. In DNA form, the CDR3 reads TGTGCCAGCAGTTCCCCGGGGGGGGGATACGATGAGCAGTTCTTC.

V is TRBV6-4 and J is TRBJ2-1; 9 positions agree with TRBD2. Trimming took 3 bases from V and 4 from J; bases not matched to a gene: 4. The germline V gene has CDR1 MRHNA and CDR2 SNTAGT. This CDR3 contains 15 residues. As DNA, the CDR3 is TGTGCCAGCAGTGAACGGCTAGCGGGATACAATGAGCAGTTCTTC. Encoded protein: CASSERLAGYNEQFF.

This clone has only a few counts. The CDR3 sequence is CASSPTSGNLYEQYF. The DNA of the CDR3 is TGCGCCAGCAGCCCTACTAGCGGGAACCTCTACGAGCAGTACTTC. V gene TRBV5-1 combines with J gene TRBJ2-7, with TRBD2 matching over 10 bases. Germline loops: CDR1 SGHRS, CDR2 YFSETQ. CDR3 length: 15 residues. The V gene end was trimmed by 4 bases and the J gene end by 3 bases; junction bases not matched to a gene: 7.

This rearrangement joins TRBV28 to TRBJ2-7; D remains ambiguous. From germline, CDR1 is MDHEN and CDR2 SYDVKM. The V gene lost 6 bases and the J gene lost 2 bases, with 11 bases spanning the gap. CDR3 length equals 13 residues. CDR3 nucleotide sequence: TGTGCCAGCAGGAGCGACGTCACCTACGAGCAGTACTTC. Translated: CASRSDVTYEQYF. Complete variable domain (other parts from reference TRBV28 and TRBJ2-7): DVKVTQSSRYLVKRTGEKVFLECVQDMDHENMFWYRQDPGLGLRLIYFSYDVKMKEKGDIPEGYSVSREKKERFSLILESASTNQTSMYLCASRSDVTYEQYFGPGTRLTVT.

The V gene is TRBV28, the J gene TRBJ2-7; 8 nucleotides match TRBD2. This CDR3 comprises 17 residues. Germline assignment: CDR1 MDHEN and CDR2 SYDVKM. V shed 4 bases, J shed 0 bases, and the junction held 11 bases outside the gene matches. CDR3 loop: CASSSLGLAQISYEQYF. CDR3 in DNA: TGTGCCAGCAGTTCTTTAGGACTAGCCCAGATCTCCTACGAGCAGTACTTC.

The V and J genes are TRBV10-3 and TRBJ2-6; TRBD1 matches 7 bases. J gave up 2 bases and V 8 bases, and 12 bases lay outside the gene matches. CDR3 size: 17 residues. Germline CDR1 reads ENHRY; CDR2 reads SYGVKD. CDR3 DNA sequence: TGTGCCATCTCCACCAAAGGGGGCCTACCTGGGGCCAACGTCCTGACTTTC. Translation: CAISTKGGLPGANVLTF.

The CDR3 protein is CASSLGAGGNYGYTF. For the CDR3, the DNA is TGTGCCAGCAGCTTAGGTGCAGGGGGAAACTATGGCTACACCTTC. This chain links TRBV11-2 with TRBJ1-2; 7 nucleotides match TRBD1. The germline V gene has CDR1 SGHAT and CDR2 FQNNGV. V trimming: 1 base; J trimming: 2 bases; junction bases outside the gene matches: 4. This CDR3 is built from 15 residues.